Listed below are T cell receptor beta chains from one sample, sequenced in a study of T cell responses to AZD1222 COVID-19 vaccine. Sequencing was performed with immunoSEQ multiplex PCR; in TCRdb, only in-frame clones are kept and a portion is missing. The data show over 110,000 clones, with about 91% seen just once and about 10% held by the top ten. The sequences come from peripheral blood, collected 28 days after the second AZD1222 dose. These receptors were obtained from an adult who received the AZD1222 COVID-19 vaccine. Each CDR3 is given with its conserved first and last residue. Fields, in order: CDR3 protein, D gene, V gene. D genes are given only for firm matches.

CDR3 protein: CASSLAGLERELFF
D gene: -
V gene: TRBV7-2

CDR3 protein: CASLGPLATEAFF
D gene: -
V gene: TRBV28

CDR3 protein: CASSLRLSGRAQEAFF
D gene: -
V gene: TRBV7-9

CDR3 protein: CATGWGYNEQFF
D gene: -
V gene: TRBV27

CDR3 protein: CASPYEQYF
D gene: -
V gene: TRBV2

CDR3 protein: CASRWHWQGTYGYTF
D gene: -
V gene: TRBV5-1

CDR3 protein: CASSLSSVDGYTF
D gene: -
V gene: TRBV27

CDR3 protein: CASSARLVTGGYGYTF
D gene: -
V gene: TRBV9

CDR3 protein: CASSQDTTGVDGYTF
D gene: TRBD1
V gene: TRBV5-1

CDR3 protein: CASSRQGERNEQFF
D gene: TRBD1
V gene: TRBV25-1

CDR3 protein: CASSIGTRGLASEQYF
D gene: TRBD2
V gene: TRBV19